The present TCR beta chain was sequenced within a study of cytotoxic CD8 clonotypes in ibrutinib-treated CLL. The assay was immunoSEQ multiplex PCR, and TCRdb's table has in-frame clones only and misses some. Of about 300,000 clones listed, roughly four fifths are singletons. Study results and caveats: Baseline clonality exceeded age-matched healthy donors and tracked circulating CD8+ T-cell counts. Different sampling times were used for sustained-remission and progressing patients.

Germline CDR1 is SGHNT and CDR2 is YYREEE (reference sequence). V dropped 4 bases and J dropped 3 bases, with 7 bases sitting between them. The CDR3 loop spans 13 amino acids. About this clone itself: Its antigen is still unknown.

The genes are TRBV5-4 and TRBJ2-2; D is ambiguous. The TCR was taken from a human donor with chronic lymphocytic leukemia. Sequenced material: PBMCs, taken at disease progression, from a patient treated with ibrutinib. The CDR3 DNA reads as TGTGCCAGCAGCCTATGGGACACCGGGGAGCTGTTTTTT. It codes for CASSLWDTGELFF. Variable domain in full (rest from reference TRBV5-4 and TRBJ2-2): ETGVTQSPTHLIKTRGQQVTLRCSSQSGHNTVSWYQQALGQGPQFIFQYYREEENGRGNFPPRFSGLQFPNYSSELNVNALELDDSALYLCASSLWDTGELFFGEGSRLTVL.